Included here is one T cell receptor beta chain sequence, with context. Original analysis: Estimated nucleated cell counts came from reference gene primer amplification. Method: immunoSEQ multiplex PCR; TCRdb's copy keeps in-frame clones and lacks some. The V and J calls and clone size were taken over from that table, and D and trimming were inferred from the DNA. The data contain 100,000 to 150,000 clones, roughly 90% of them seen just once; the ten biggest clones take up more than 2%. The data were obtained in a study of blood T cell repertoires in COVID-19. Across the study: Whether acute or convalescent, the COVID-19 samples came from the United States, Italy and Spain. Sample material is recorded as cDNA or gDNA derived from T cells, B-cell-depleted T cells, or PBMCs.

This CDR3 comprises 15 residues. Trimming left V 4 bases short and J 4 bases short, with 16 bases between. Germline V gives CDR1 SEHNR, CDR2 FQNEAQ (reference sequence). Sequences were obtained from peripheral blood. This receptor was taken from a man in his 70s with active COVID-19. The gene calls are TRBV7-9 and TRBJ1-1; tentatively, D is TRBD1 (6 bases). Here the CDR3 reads CASSWRGAAGTEAFF. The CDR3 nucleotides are TGTGCCAGCAGCTGGCGGGGGGCCGCGGGCACTGAAGCTTTCTTT. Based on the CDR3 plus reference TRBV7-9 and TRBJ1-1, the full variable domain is DTGVSQNPRHKITKRGQNVTFRCDPISEHNRLYWYRQTLGQGPEFLTYFQNEAQLEKSRLLSDRFSAERPKGSFSTLEIQRTEQGDSAMYLCASSWRGAAGTEAFFGQGTRLTVV.